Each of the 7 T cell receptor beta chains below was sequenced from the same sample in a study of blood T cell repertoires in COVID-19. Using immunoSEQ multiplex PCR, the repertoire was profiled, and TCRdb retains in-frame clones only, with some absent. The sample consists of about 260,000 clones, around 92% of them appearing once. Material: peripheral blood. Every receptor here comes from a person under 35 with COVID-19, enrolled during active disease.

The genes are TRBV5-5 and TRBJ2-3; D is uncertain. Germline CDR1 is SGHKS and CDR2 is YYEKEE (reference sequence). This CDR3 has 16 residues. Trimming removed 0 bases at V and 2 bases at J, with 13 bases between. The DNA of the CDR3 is TGTGCCAGCAGCTTGGTTTCCGGGTTTGACACAGATACGCAGTATTTT. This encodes CASSLVSGFDTDTQYF.

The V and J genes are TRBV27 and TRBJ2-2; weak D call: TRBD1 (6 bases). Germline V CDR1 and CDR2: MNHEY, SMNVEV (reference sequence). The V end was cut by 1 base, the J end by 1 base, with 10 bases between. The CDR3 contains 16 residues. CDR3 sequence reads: CASSLWGRGNTGELFF. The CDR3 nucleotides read TGTGCCAGCAGTTTATGGGGCAGGGGGAACACCGGGGAGCTGTTTTTT.

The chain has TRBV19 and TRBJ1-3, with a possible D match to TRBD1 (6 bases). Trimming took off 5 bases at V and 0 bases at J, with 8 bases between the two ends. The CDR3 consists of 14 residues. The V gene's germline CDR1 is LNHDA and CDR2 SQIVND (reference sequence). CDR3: CASSLDSSGNTIYF. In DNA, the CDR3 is TGTGCCAGTAGTTTGGACAGCTCTGGAAACACCATATATTTT.

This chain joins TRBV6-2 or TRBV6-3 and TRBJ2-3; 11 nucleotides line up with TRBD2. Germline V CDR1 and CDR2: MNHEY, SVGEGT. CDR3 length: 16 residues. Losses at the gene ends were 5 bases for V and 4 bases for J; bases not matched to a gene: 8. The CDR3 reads CASSLSIAGGADTQYF. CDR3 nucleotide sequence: TGTGCCAGCAGTCTATCGATAGCGGGAGGGGCAGATACGCAGTATTTT.

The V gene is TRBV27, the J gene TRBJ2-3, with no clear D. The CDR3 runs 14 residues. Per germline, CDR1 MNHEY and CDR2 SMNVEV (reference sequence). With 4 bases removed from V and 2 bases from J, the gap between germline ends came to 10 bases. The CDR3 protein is CASSYYFSTDTQYF. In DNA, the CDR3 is TGTGCCAGCAGTTACTACTTCTCCACAGATACGCAGTATTTT.

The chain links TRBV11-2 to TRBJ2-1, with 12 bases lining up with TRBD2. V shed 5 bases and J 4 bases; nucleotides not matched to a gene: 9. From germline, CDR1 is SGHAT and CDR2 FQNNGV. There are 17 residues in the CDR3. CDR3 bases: TGTGCCAGCAGCCTTACGACTAGCGGGAGCCCTTACAATGAGCAGTTCTTC. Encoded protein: CASSLTTSGSPYNEQFF. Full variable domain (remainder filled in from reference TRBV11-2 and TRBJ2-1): EAGVAQSPRYKIIEKRQSVAFWCNPISGHATLYWYQQILGQGPKLLIQFQNNGVVDDSQLPKDRFSAERLKGVDSTLKIQPAKLEDSAVYLCASSLTTSGSPYNEQFFGPGTRLTVL.

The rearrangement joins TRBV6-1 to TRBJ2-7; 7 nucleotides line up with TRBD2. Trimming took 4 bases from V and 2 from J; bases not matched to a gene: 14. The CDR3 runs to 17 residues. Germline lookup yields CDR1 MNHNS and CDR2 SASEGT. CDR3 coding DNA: TGTGCCAGCAGTGCCCAATCCTATGTAGCGGGCCCCTACGAGCAGTACTTC. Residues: CASSAQSYVAGPYEQYF.